The T cell receptor beta chain under discussion was sequenced for a study of cytotoxic CD8 clonotypes in ibrutinib-treated CLL. General observations from the study: Against age-matched healthy donors, baseline clonality ran higher and tracked circulating CD8+ T-cell counts.

The TCR beta libraries used about 2 micrograms of genomic DNA that came from cryopreserved PBMCs. Only a few counts were recorded for this clone. Its antigen is still unknown. The intended depth for sequencing was 1 in 200,000 to 1 in 1 million T cells. Method: immunoSEQ multiplex PCR; TCRdb's copy keeps in-frame clones and lacks some. Among more than 200,000 clones, about three quarters were seen once, and the ten largest hold roughly 5.9%. The TCR sequence derives from a human donor with chronic lymphocytic leukemia. Sequenced material: PBMCs, taken after 12 months of ibrutinib treatment.

This chain's CDR3 is CAWSGGGSQYF. CDR3 nucleotide sequence: TGTGCCTGGAGTGGAGGCGGTTCGCAGTACTTC. This sequence joins TRBV30 and TRBJ2-7, with unresolved D. The ends were cut back, 1 base at V and 9 bases at J, with 10 bases in the middle. The CDR3 totals 11 residues. Germline V gene lookup returns CDR1 GTSNPN and CDR2 SVGIG (reference sequence).